These 14 T cell receptor beta chains originate from one sample sequenced in a study of cytomegalovirus exposure and HLA in healthy donors. Researchers ran the PCR with 60 Vbeta and 13 Jbeta primers. Clones were sequenced by immunoSEQ multiplex PCR, and TCRdb holds only the in-frame ones, with some missing. Found here are approximately 120,000 clones; the top ten clones hold approximately 2.6%. The specimen sequenced was PBMCs. Receptors originate from a man aged 30-40 years in good health and CMV-seronegative.

This chain joins TRBV6-1 and TRBJ2-7; possible D gene TRBD2, 5 bases. Trimming took 6 bases from V and 3 from J, leaving 6 bases between them. The CDR3 runs 11 residues. Germline V gene data show CDR1 as MNHNS and CDR2 as SASEGT. The CDR3 spells CASRDFYEQYF. In nucleotides, the CDR3 is TGTGCCAGCAGGGACTTCTACGAGCAGTACTTC.

The rearrangement links TRBV5-6 to TRBJ2-7, with 7 nucleotides matching TRBD1. With V trimmed by 0 bases and J by 0 bases, 3 bases remained unmatched. The CDR3 contains 15 residues. Germline CDR1 SGHDT, CDR2 YYEEEE. The chain's CDR3 is CASSLVGDSSYEQYF. CDR3 nucleotide sequence: TGTGCCAGCAGCTTGGTAGGGGACAGCTCCTACGAGCAGTACTTC.

The chain employs TRBV7-9 and TRBJ2-7; a weak D match, TRBD1 (5 bases). Germline values: CDR1 SEHNR, CDR2 FQNEAQ (reference sequence). V was clipped by 2 bases and J by 3 bases, with 8 bases between them. The CDR3 contains 13 residues. CDR3 DNA: TGTGCCAGCAGCTTACAGGGTAACTACGAGCAGTACTTC. Protein: CASSLQGNYEQYF.

This rearrangement joins TRBV29-1 to TRBJ2-5, with a weak D call TRBD1 (6 bases). Trimming took 4 bases from V and 5 from J, leaving 17 bases between them. The length of the CDR3 is 14 residues. The germline V gene encodes CDR1 SQVTM and CDR2 ANQGSEA. The CDR3 DNA reads as TGCAGCGTTGGTACATACAGGGAGTCGGAGACCCAGTACTTC. Its translation is CSVGTYRESETQYF. Looking up the rest from reference TRBV29-1 and TRBJ2-5 gives the full variable domain: SAVISQKPSRDICQRGTSLTIQCQVDSQVTMMFWYRQQPGQSLTLIATANQGSEATYESGFVIDKFPISRPNLTFSTLTVSNMSPEDSSIYLCSVGTYRESETQYFGPGTRLLVL.

The gene calls are TRBV5-1 and TRBJ1-1; D is undetermined. This CDR3 region has 14 residues. Germline V lookup: CDR1 SGHRS, CDR2 YFSETQ. Between the trimmed V and J ends, which lost 1 base and 1 base, there was a span of 8 bases. Here the CDR3 reads CASSLTSRNTEAFF. The CDR3 nucleotides are TGCGCCAGCAGCTTGACCTCGCGGAACACTGAAGCTTTCTTT. The whole variable domain, remainder taken from reference TRBV5-1 and TRBJ1-1, is KAGVTQTPRYLIKTRGQQVTLSCSPISGHRSVSWYQQTPGQGLQFLFEYFSETQRNKGNFPGRFSGRQFSNSRSEMNVSTLELGDSALYLCASSLTSRNTEAFFGQGTRLTVV.

This chain joins TRBV28 and TRBJ2-5; 7 bases agree with TRBD1. V gave up 5 bases and J gave up 1 base; unmatched junction bases: 10. Germline assignment: CDR1 MDHEN and CDR2 SYDVKM. This CDR3 contains 16 residues. CDR3 protein: CASSPNLGTAQETQYF. The CDR3 bases are TGTGCCAGCAGTCCCAACCTAGGGACAGCCCAAGAGACCCAGTACTTC.

This sequence joins TRBV27 and TRBJ2-5, with 7 bases matching TRBD2. V lost 6 bases and J lost 4; bases outside the gene matches: 11. Germline loops: CDR1 MNHEY, CDR2 SMNVEV (reference sequence). The CDR3 is 15 residues long. The CDR3 reads CASRRGGGTRETQYF. The CDR3 coding sequence is TGTGCCAGCAGACGTGGCGGGGGTACAAGAGAGACCCAGTACTTC.

This sequence joins TRBV10-2 and TRBJ2-3, with TRBD2 matching 10 bases. Germline lookup yields CDR1 WSHSY and CDR2 SAAADI. The V gene end was trimmed by 5 bases and the J gene end by 1 base; junction bases not matched to a gene: 6. This CDR3 has 16 amino acids. For the CDR3, the DNA is TGCGCCAGCAGTCCCTGGGGGACTAGCGGCACAGATACGCAGTATTTT. It yields the protein CASSPWGTSGTDTQYF.

V usage is TRBV7-2 and J usage is TRBJ2-1; possible D gene TRBD2, 5 bases. This CDR3 is 14 amino acids long. The germline gives CDR1 SGHTA, CDR2 FQGNSA. Trimming removed 5 bases at V and 5 bases at J, with 13 bases between. This CDR3 is CASSPAGFHNEQFF. Here the CDR3 DNA reads TGTGCCAGCAGCCCCGCGGGCTTTCACAATGAGCAGTTCTTC.

The genes are TRBV6-4 and TRBJ1-3; TRBD1 matches 9 bases. The CDR3 runs 16 residues. Germline CDR1 MRHNA, CDR2 SNTAGT. With V trimmed by 3 bases and J by 2 bases, 5 bases remained unmatched. The CDR3 loop is CASSDWDRATGNTIYF. The CDR3 DNA follows: TGTGCCAGCAGTGATTGGGACAGGGCAACTGGAAACACCATATATTTT.

The chain recombines TRBV11-2 with TRBJ2-1; 8 nucleotides align to TRBD2. Trimming at V came to 5 bases and at J to 4 bases, leaving 10 bases not matched to a gene. This CDR3 is 16 amino acids long. CDR1 and CDR2 (germline): SGHAT, FQNNGV. Here the CDR3 reads CASSPRLTGGYNEQFF. The CDR3 nucleotides read TGTGCCAGCAGCCCACGACTGACGGGAGGGTACAATGAGCAGTTCTTC.

The chain couples TRBV6-1 to TRBJ2-7; TRBD2 is a possible D gene (5 bases). V lost 7 bases and J 3 bases, leaving 19 bases between the germline ends. Per the germline V gene, CDR1 is MNHNS and CDR2 is SASEGT. This CDR3 is 15 amino acids long. The CDR3 region has the DNA TGTGCCAGCACCCTTGAGGACGGAGGATACTACGAGCAGTACTTC. Amino acids: CASTLEDGGYYEQYF.

V gene TRBV5-8 combines with J gene TRBJ2-3, with D unresolved. Looked up from germline, CDR1 is SGHTS and CDR2 is YDEGEE. The V end lost 0 bases, the J end lost 0 bases, and 5 bases lay between the germline ends. The CDR3 runs 14 residues. The CDR3 bases are TGTGCCAGCAGCTTGGATACTAGCACAGATACGCAGTATTTT. Amino acid sequence: CASSLDTSTDTQYF.

This sequence joins TRBV5-5 and TRBJ2-7; D unclear. V was shortened by 4 bases and J by 4 bases, with 15 bases between the two germline ends. Germline values: CDR1 SGHKS, CDR2 YYEKEE (reference sequence). The CDR3 is 14 amino acids. As DNA, the CDR3 is TGTGCCAGCAGCCGACGAGACAAGAATTACGAGCAGTACTTC. This gives the protein CASSRRDKNYEQYF.